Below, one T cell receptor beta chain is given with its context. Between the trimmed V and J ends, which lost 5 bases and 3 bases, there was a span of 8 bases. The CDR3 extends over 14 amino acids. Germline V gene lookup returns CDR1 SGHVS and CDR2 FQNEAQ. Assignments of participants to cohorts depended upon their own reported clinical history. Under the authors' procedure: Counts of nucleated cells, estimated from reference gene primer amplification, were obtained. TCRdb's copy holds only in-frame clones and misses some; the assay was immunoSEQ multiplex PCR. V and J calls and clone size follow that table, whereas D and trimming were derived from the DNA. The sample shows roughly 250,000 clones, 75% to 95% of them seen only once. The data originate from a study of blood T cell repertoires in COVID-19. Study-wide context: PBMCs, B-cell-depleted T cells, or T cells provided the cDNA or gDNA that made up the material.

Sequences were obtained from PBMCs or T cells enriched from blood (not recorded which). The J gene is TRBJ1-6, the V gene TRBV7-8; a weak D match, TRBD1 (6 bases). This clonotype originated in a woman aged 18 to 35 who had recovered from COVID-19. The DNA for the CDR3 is TGTGCCAGCAGCCCGGACAGCTATAATTCACCCCTCCACTTT. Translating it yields CASSPDSYNSPLHF.